Listed here is a single TCR beta chain. Its target is not known. Assay used: immunoSEQ multiplex PCR; TCRdb lists only in-frame clones, some missing. The table includes over a million clones, around 97% detected once. This specimen belongs to a study of shared clonotypes between healthy human individuals. Points from the study as a whole: Among four donors, roughly 5% of naive CD4 clonotypes were found in common.

The CDR3 extends over 13 amino acids. Trimming at V came to 5 bases and at J to 4 bases, leaving 3 bases not matched to a gene. Germline CDR1 and CDR2: SGHVS and FNYEAQ. The specimen sequenced was naive CD4+ T cells sorted from blood. Subset meaning: CD45RA+ positively selected. The sequence derives from a man aged 25-45 years in good health. V is TRBV7-6 and J is TRBJ2-5; 8 nucleotides align to TRBD2. DNA of the CDR3: TGTGCCAGCAGCCTTACTAGCGGAGAGACCCAGTACTTC. Its translation is CASSLTSGETQYF.